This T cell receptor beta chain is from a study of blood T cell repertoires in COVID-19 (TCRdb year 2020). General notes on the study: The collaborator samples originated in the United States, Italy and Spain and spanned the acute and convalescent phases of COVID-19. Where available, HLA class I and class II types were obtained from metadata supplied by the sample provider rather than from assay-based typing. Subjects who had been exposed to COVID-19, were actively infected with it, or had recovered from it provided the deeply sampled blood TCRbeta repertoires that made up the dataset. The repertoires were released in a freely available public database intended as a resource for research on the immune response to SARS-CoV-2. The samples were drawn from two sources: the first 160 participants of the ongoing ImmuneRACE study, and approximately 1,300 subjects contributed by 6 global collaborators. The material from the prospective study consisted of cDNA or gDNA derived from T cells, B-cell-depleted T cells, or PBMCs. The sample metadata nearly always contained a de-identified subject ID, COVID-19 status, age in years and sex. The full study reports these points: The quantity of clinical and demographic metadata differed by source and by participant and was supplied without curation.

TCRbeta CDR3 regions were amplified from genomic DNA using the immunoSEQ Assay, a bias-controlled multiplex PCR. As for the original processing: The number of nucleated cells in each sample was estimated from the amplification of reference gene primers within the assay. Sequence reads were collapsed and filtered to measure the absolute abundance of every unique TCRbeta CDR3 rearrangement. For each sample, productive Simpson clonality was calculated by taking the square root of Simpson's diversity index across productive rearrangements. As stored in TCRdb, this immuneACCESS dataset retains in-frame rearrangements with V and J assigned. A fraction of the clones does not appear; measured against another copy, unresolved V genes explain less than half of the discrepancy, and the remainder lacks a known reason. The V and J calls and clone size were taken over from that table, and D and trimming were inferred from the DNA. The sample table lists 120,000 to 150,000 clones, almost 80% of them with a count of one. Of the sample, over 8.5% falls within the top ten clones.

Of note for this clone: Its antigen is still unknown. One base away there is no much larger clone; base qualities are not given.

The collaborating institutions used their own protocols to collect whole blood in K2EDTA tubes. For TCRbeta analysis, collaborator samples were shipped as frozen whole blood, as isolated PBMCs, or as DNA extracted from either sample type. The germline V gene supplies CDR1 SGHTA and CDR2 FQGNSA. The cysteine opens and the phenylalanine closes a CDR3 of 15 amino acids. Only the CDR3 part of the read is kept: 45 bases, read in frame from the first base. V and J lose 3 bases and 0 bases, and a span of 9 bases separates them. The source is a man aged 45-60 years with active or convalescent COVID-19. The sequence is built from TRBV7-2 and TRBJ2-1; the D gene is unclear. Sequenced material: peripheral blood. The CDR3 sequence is CASSFTVGSYNEQFF. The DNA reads TGTGCCAGCAGCTTTACGGTCGGCTCCTACAATGAGCAGTTCTTC.